One TCR beta chain is described in this entry. The data originate from a study of blood T cell repertoires in COVID-19. The wider study: Samples representing acute and convalescent COVID-19 were sourced from the United States, Italy and Spain. Sources were T cells, B-cell-depleted T cells, or PBMCs; the material itself was cDNA or gDNA.

This CDR3 comprises 15 residues. The V gene's germline CDR1 is SGDLS and CDR2 YYNGEE. Trimming took 3 bases from V and 7 from J; bases not matched to a gene: 11. In the original analysis: Cell counts per sample came from amplifying reference gene primers. TCRdb's copy holds only in-frame clones and misses some; the assay was immunoSEQ multiplex PCR. V, J and clone size are taken as reported in that table, and D and trimming were inferred from the DNA itself. The sample lists roughly 120,000 clones; 90% to 95% were seen once. In Seattle, patients joined the study during active infection and were tracked longitudinally.

The receptor's source is a man between 50 and 59 years old with COVID-19, enrolled during active disease. The sample consisted of peripheral blood. The chain combines TRBV9 with TRBJ2-7; 9 bases agree with TRBD1. The CDR3, as DNA: TGTGCCAGCAGCGCAACGGGACAGGGCGTAAGTGAGCAGTACTTC. Amino acid sequence: CASSATGQGVSEQYF.